These 31 T cell receptor beta chains came from one sample sequenced in a study of CD4 T cells in relation to SARS-CoV-2 and coronaviruses (dated by TCRdb to the early 2020s). No antigen has been assigned to these receptors. The library was generated by the immunoSEQ multiplex PCR assay. Here the immuneACCESS table is served through TCRdb, limited to in-frame sequences with V and J called. Missing clones are a known gap in these copies; in checked studies unresolved V genes cover under half, and the rest lacks a known reason. The sample contains 30,000 to 40,000 clones, 60% to 80% of them found a single time. Roughly 20% of the sample is held by the ten biggest clonotypes. The sequencing input was memory CD4+ T cells from PBMCs, cultured in vitro. This specimen's cell subset or site label, per the study, means: memory (non-naive) CD4+ T cells. These receptor sequences come from an adult with COVID-19.

The CDR3 DNA reads as TGTGCCAGCAGTTCTACGGGAGGTTTGCCCCGTCAAGATACGCAGTATTTT. Its protein product is CASSSTGGLPRQDTQYF. This rearrangement joins TRBV27 to TRBJ2-3, with 7 positions matching TRBD2. Germline CDR1 reads MNHEY; CDR2 reads SMNVEV (reference sequence). The CDR3 has 17 amino acids. Trimming cost V 4 bases and J 5 bases; bases outside gene matches: 15.

The chain links TRBV2 to TRBJ2-1; D is possibly TRBD1 or TRBD2 (6 bases each). The V gene's germline CDR1 is SNHLY and CDR2 FYNNEI. Trimming stripped 2 bases from V and 5 bases from J, with 19 bases between. There are 17 residues in the CDR3. In nucleotides, the CDR3 is TGTGCCAGCAGTGAATGGAGGGGCAGGGGAAAACACAATGAGCAGTTCTTC. Encoded protein: CASSEWRGRGKHNEQFF.

This chain connects TRBV3-1 (or the pseudogene TRBV3-2) to TRBJ2-5; 7 nucleotides match TRBD1. CDR1 is LGHDT, CDR2 YNNKEL, per germline (reference sequence). V lost 3 bases to trimming and J lost 4 bases; unmatched junction nucleotides: 5. The CDR3 is 14 residues long. The CDR3 DNA reads TGTGCCAGCAGCCATCTGACAGGGATAGAGACCCAGTACTTC. This gives the protein CASSHLTGIETQYF.

The chain links TRBV14 to TRBJ2-1, with D unresolved. CDR1 and CDR2 from the germline V gene are SGHDN and FVKESK. CDR3 length equals 16 residues. Trimming removed 1 base from V and 6 bases from J, with 16 bases in between. The CDR3 DNA sequence: TGTGCCAGCAGCCAAGGATCTTGGATTAGCCGCAATGAGCAGTTCTTC. Its translation: CASSQGSWISRNEQFF.

This chain joins TRBV11-2 and TRBJ2-3; perhaps TRBD2 as D (7 bases). Per germline, CDR1 SGHAT and CDR2 FQNNGV. Trimming removed 5 bases at V and 0 bases at J, with 15 bases between. The CDR3 is 16 residues long. CDR3 coding DNA: TGTGCCAGCAGCAGTTTTGCGGGGGCTAGCACAGATACGCAGTATTTT. Its protein product is CASSSFAGASTDTQYF.

This chain links TRBV24-1 with TRBJ2-1; D possibly corresponds to TRBD2 (5 bases). Germline assignment: CDR1 KGHDR and CDR2 SFDVKD. The length of the CDR3 is 16 residues. Between the trimmed V and J ends, which lost 1 base and 0 bases, there was a span of 9 bases. CDR3 in DNA: TGTGCCACCAGTGATTTCCAAGCGGCCTCCTACAATGAGCAGTTCTTC. Translating gives CATSDFQAASYNEQFF.

This chain links TRBV18 with TRBJ2-3; D call uncertain. The CDR3 runs 12 residues. The V gene's germline CDR1 is KGHSH and CDR2 LQKENI. V gave up 3 bases and J gave up 2 bases, with 3 bases separating them. The CDR3 protein is CASSPNTDTQYF. Here the CDR3 DNA reads TGTGCCAGCTCACCGAACACAGATACGCAGTATTTT.

J is TRBJ2-7 and V is TRBV6-5, with D perhaps matching TRBD2 (6 bases). Between the trimmed V and J ends, which lost 0 bases and 3 bases, there was a span of 12 bases. The germline gives CDR1 MNHEY, CDR2 SVGAGI. The CDR3 is 15 residues long. Here the CDR3 reads CASSYSLGGVYEQYF. CDR3 coding DNA: TGTGCCAGCAGTTACTCCCTGGGCGGGGTCTACGAGCAGTACTTC.

This chain connects TRBV30 to TRBJ1-4, with 8 bases aligning to TRBD1. Per the germline V gene, CDR1 is GTSNPN and CDR2 is SVGIG (reference sequence). This CDR3 has 15 residues. After removal of 3 bases from V and 5 bases from J, the junction contained 8 bases not matched to a gene. The DNA of the CDR3 is TGTGCCTGGAGCATCCAAGGACAGGGAAATGAAAAACTGTTTTTT. This sequence encodes CAWSIQGQGNEKLFF.

The J gene is TRBJ1-2, the V gene TRBV12-3 or TRBV12-4; unclear D gene. The germline V and J ends were trimmed by 6 bases and 2 bases, with 7 bases remaining between them. This CDR3 is 12 amino acids long. CDR3 sequence reads: CASSTANYGYTF. The CDR3 DNA sequence: TGTGCCAGCAGCACAGCGAACTATGGCTACACCTTC.

V and J are TRBV27 and TRBJ1-2; no clear D gene. CDR1 is MNHEY, CDR2 SMNVEV, per germline (reference sequence). The CDR3 covers 14 residues. V was cut by 6 bases and J by 0 bases, with 11 bases left in between. The CDR3 DNA reads TGTGCCAGCAGCCCGGATAGAGCTAACTATGGCTACACCTTC. It codes for CASSPDRANYGYTF.

The rearrangement joins TRBV7-8 to TRBJ2-1, with 12 bases lining up with TRBD2. Germline V gene lookup returns CDR1 SGHVS and CDR2 FQNEAQ. V was pared by 5 bases and J by 9 bases, with 8 bases of the junction left unmatched. CDR3 size: 15 residues. The CDR3 loop reads CASSPSGRARGEQFF. CDR3 nucleotides: TGTGCCAGCAGCCCTAGCGGGAGGGCCCGCGGTGAGCAGTTCTTC. The whole variable domain, remainder taken from reference TRBV7-8 and TRBJ2-1, is GAGVSQSPRYKVAKRGQDVALRCDPISGHVSLFWYQQALGQGPEFLTYFQNEAQLDKSGLPSDRFFAERPEGSVSTLKIQRTQQEDSAVYLCASSPSGRARGEQFFGPGTRLTVL.

This clone has just one count. The V gene is TRBV3-1 (or the pseudogene TRBV3-2), the J gene TRBJ2-1; perhaps TRBD2 as D (6 bases). The CDR3 is 14 residues long. Trimming shortened V by 7 bases and J by 5 bases, and 15 bases separated the two germline ends. Per the germline V gene, CDR1 is LGHDT and CDR2 is YNNKEL (reference sequence). The CDR3 coding sequence is TGTGCCAGCACCCCCACGGACTACGACAATGAGCAGTTCTTC. This codes for CASTPTDYDNEQFF.

The J gene is TRBJ2-7, the V gene TRBV11-2, with 10 bases that match TRBD2. V was clipped by 2 bases and J by 3 bases; unmatched bases: 4. The CDR3 totals 15 residues. CDR1 is SGHAT, CDR2 FQNNGV, per germline. The CDR3 is CASSLLASGSYEQYF. The CDR3 nucleotides are TGTGCCAGCAGCTTACTGGCTAGCGGGAGCTACGAGCAGTACTTC.

The chain employs TRBV6-2 or TRBV6-3 and TRBJ2-3; D may match TRBD1 or TRBD2 (6 bases each). The CDR3 is 16 residues long. Trimming stripped 5 bases from V and 11 bases from J, with 26 bases between. Germline assignment: CDR1 MNHEY and CDR2 SVGEGT. CDR3 residues: CASSVHSGDPRRGQYF. The CDR3 region has the DNA TGTGCCAGCAGTGTGCATTCAGGGGACCCAAGGCGGGGGCAGTATTTT.

The rearrangement uses TRBV12-3 or TRBV12-4 and TRBJ1-5; D is uncertain. Between the trimmed V and J ends, which lost 3 bases and 5 bases, there was a span of 5 bases. This CDR3 is 12 amino acids long. The CDR3 sequence: CASSFPYQPQHF. The CDR3 DNA follows: TGTGCCAGCAGTTTCCCTTATCAGCCCCAGCATTTT.

The chain employs TRBV28 and TRBJ2-1; a possible D gene is TRBD2 (5 bases). The CDR3 length is 15 residues. The V end was cut by 4 bases, the J end by 5 bases, with 15 bases between. Germline CDR1 MDHEN, CDR2 SYDVKM. CDR3 residues: CASSSSSGRNNEQFF. The CDR3 nucleotides read TGTGCCAGCAGTTCATCCTCGGGAAGAAACAATGAGCAGTTCTTC. The whole variable domain, remainder taken from reference TRBV28 and TRBJ2-1, is DVKVTQSSRYLVKRTGEKVFLECVQDMDHENMFWYRQDPGLGLRLIYFSYDVKMKEKGDIPEGYSVSREKKERFSLILESASTNQTSMYLCASSSSSGRNNEQFFGPGTRLTVL.

The genes are TRBV5-1 and TRBJ2-6; either TRBD1 or TRBD2 may supply D (5 bases each). V lost 2 bases and J 4 bases, leaving 19 bases between the germline ends. CDR3 size: 18 residues. CDR1 SGHRS and CDR2 YFSETQ come from the germline V gene. CDR3 sequence (DNA): TGCGCCAGCAGCTTATCCGGGACCGTCCCCCGAGGGGCCAACGTCCTGACTTTC. This sequence encodes CASSLSGTVPRGANVLTF.

V gene TRBV4-1 combines with J gene TRBJ1-5; D gene unclear. Germline V CDR1 and CDR2: MGHRA, YSYEKL. The V end lost 5 bases, the J end lost 0 bases, and 11 bases lay between the germline ends. The CDR3 sequence is 15 residues long. CDR3 region: CASSWEGFSNQPQHF. The CDR3 DNA is TGCGCCAGCAGCTGGGAGGGCTTTAGCAATCAGCCCCAGCATTTT.

The chain uses TRBV7-8 and TRBJ2-3; 8 nucleotides line up with TRBD2. The CDR3 sequence is 16 residues long. V was pared by 1 base and J by 0 bases, with 3 bases of the junction left unmatched. Germline CDR1 SGHVS, CDR2 FQNEAQ. The CDR3 loop reads CASSLGPSGSTDTQYF. In nucleotides, the CDR3 is TGTGCCAGCAGCTTAGGCCCTAGCGGGAGCACAGATACGCAGTATTTT.

This clone occurred a few times. The chain is built from TRBV27 and TRBJ1-6; TRBD1 might be the D (5 bases). Germline-derived CDR1 and CDR2 are MNHEY and SMNVEV (reference sequence). The V and J ends lost 3 bases and 0 bases respectively, with 6 bases between them. This CDR3 has 15 amino acids. The CDR3 reads CASSFQGSYNSPLHF. The CDR3 DNA reads as TGTGCCAGCAGTTTCCAGGGCTCCTATAATTCACCCCTCCACTTT.

The J gene is TRBJ1-1, the V gene TRBV2; D is unclear. Germline V gene lookup returns CDR1 SNHLY and CDR2 FYNNEI. The length of the CDR3 is 13 residues. The V end lost 6 bases, the J end lost 4 bases, and 12 bases lay between the germline ends. The CDR3 DNA sequence: TGTGCCAGCAGCCTTTCCTCTGCCACTGAAGCTTTCTTT. This encodes CASSLSSATEAFF.

This clone has a handful of counts. The CDR3 reads CASSINPQAEAFF. The CDR3 DNA follows: TGTGCCAGTAGTATTAATCCCCAAGCCGAGGCTTTCTTT. The gene calls are TRBV19 and TRBJ1-1; no clear D. Germline CDR1 reads LNHDA; CDR2 reads SQIVND (reference sequence). Trimming pared 3 bases from V and 11 bases from J, leaving 16 bases between. The CDR3 is 13 amino acids.

The chain uses TRBV19 and TRBJ1-2; possibly TRBD1 for D (6 bases). This CDR3 region has 15 residues. The germline gives CDR1 LNHDA, CDR2 SQIVND (reference sequence). Trimming stripped 6 bases from V and 0 bases from J, with 14 bases between. The CDR3 region has the DNA TGTGCCAGTAGGAGCGGGGGGCGATCTAACTATGGCTACACCTTC. Its translation: CASRSGGRSNYGYTF. The full variable domain, in which reference TRBV19 and TRBJ1-2 provide the parts outside the CDR3, is DGGITQSPKYLFRKEGQNVTLSCEQNLNHDAMYWYRQDPGQGLRLIYYSQIVNDFQKGDIAEGYSVSREKKESFPLTVTSAQKNPTAFYLCASRSGGRSNYGYTFGSGTRLTVV.

The rearrangement uses TRBV19 and TRBJ1-1; unclear D gene. This CDR3 region has 14 residues. V was pared by 6 bases and J by 1 base, with 12 bases between. CDR1 and CDR2 from the germline V gene are LNHDA and SQIVND (reference sequence). This CDR3 is CASSNHSQNTEAFF. The CDR3 DNA reads TGTGCCAGTAGCAATCACTCGCAGAACACTGAAGCTTTCTTT.

The CDR3 DNA reads as TGTGCCAGCATCCGGACAGGGGTTGGCTACACCTTC. This gives the protein CASIRTGVGYTF. V and J are TRBV2 and TRBJ1-2, with 9 bases matching TRBD1. The CDR3 is made up of 12 amino acids. V shed 7 bases, J shed 7 bases, and the junction held 4 bases outside the gene matches. CDR1 and CDR2 (germline): SNHLY, FYNNEI.

V usage is TRBV6-5 and J usage is TRBJ2-7; D may be TRBD1 (6 bases). Trimming pared 4 bases from V and 1 base from J, leaving 11 bases between. This CDR3 has 14 amino acids. Germline assignment: CDR1 MNHEY and CDR2 SVGAGI. The CDR3, as DNA: TGTGCCAGCAGTTCCCTACAGGGATCCTACGAGCAGTACTTC. This sequence encodes CASSSLQGSYEQYF.

The chain uses TRBV4-2 and TRBJ1-6, with 8 bases lining up with TRBD1. Germline V gene lookup returns CDR1 LGHNA and CDR2 YNFKEQ. CDR3 length equals 14 residues. Germline trimming cut 1 base from V and 10 bases from J; bases unmatched to any gene: 3. CDR3 sequence (DNA): TGTGCCAGCAGCCAAGGGACAGGGAGGTCACCCCTCCACTTT. Protein sequence: CASSQGTGRSPLHF.

The chain is built from TRBV19 and TRBJ1-5, with D unresolved. The CDR3 contains 13 residues. Trimming pared 9 bases from V and 2 bases from J, leaving 11 bases between. Per germline, CDR1 LNHDA and CDR2 SQIVND (reference sequence). DNA of the CDR3: TGTGCCAGCGGAGTGAAGGGCAATCAGCCCCAGCATTTT. Residues: CASGVKGNQPQHF.

This clone was observed a single time. The rearrangement uses TRBV7-9 and TRBJ1-2; 12 bases match TRBD1. The V gene's germline CDR1 is SEHNR and CDR2 FQNEAQ (reference sequence). The length of the CDR3 is 18 residues. The trim removed 1 base at V and 2 bases at J, leaving 8 bases unmatched. The CDR3 bases are TGTGCCAGCAGCTTAGAGTGGGACAGGGGGCGCGCCAACTATGGCTACACCTTC. As protein: CASSLEWDRGRANYGYTF.

This clone was seen once. The chain couples TRBV7-8 to TRBJ2-7, with 13 nucleotides matching TRBD2. CDR3 length equals 18 residues. Per the germline V gene, CDR1 is SGHVS and CDR2 is FQNEAQ. The V and J ends lost 1 base and 0 bases, in that order; junction bases with no gene match: 6. This CDR3 is CASSLGGLAGWSSYEQYF. The CDR3 nucleotides are TGTGCCAGCAGCTTAGGGGGACTAGCGGGATGGAGCTCCTACGAGCAGTACTTC.